The 7 T cell receptor beta chains in this list originate from one sample, sequenced in a study of cytomegalovirus exposure and HLA in healthy donors. Assay used: immunoSEQ multiplex PCR; TCRdb lists only in-frame clones, some missing. Among approximately 270,000 clones listed, 80% to 90% were seen once. The sample was PBMCs. These receptors were taken from a woman aged 18-35 years in good health and CMV-seronegative.

The chain links TRBV5-1 to TRBJ2-1, with 9 positions matching TRBD1. Germline lookup yields CDR1 SGHRS and CDR2 YFSETQ. The CDR3 runs to 14 residues. With V trimmed by 4 bases and J by 6 bases, 5 bases remained unmatched. The CDR3 here is CASSKGTGSNEQFF. In DNA form, the CDR3 reads TGCGCCAGCAGCAAAGGGACAGGGTCCAATGAGCAGTTCTTC.

The chain employs TRBV12-2 and TRBJ2-7; TRBD2, as called in the table, went unchecked against the DNA. TRBV12-2 is annotated as a pseudogene. This CDR3 contains 17 residues. CDR3 in amino acids: CASRPARGTSVAYEQYF. CDR3 nucleotide sequence: TGTGCAAGTCGCCCCGCACGCGGGACTAGCGTGGCCTACGAGCAGTACTTC.

A note on this clone: One end of the junction is discordant with germline, which a read error may explain. The chain recombines TRBV7-7 with TRBJ2-1; D tentatively reads TRBD1 or TRBD2 (5 bases each). Germline V gene sequence: CDR1 SSHAT, CDR2 FNYEAQ (reference sequence). The CDR3 has 13 residues. As DNA, the CDR3 is TGTGCTAGCAGCTTAGGGGAGCACACTGAGCAGTTCTTC. Protein: CASSLGEHTEQFF.

V usage is TRBV27 and J usage is TRBJ2-3; a possible D gene is TRBD2 (6 bases). The length of the CDR3 is 16 residues. Trimming stripped 10 bases from V and 2 bases from J, with 22 bases between. Germline V gene sequence: CDR1 MNHEY, CDR2 SMNVEV (reference sequence). The CDR3 spells CATSRGGTLLTDTQYF. The CDR3 coding sequence is TGTGCCACTTCACGGGGAGGAACACTACTCACAGATACGCAGTATTTT.

The chain has TRBV29-1 and TRBJ2-1; 9 bases fit TRBD2. Losses at the gene ends were 8 bases for V and 3 bases for J; bases not matched to a gene: 5. In germline, CDR1 is SQVTM, CDR2 ANQGSEA. The CDR3 is 13 amino acids. The CDR3 loop reads CSLRLAVYNEQFF. DNA of the CDR3: TGCAGCCTCCGACTAGCGGTCTACAATGAGCAGTTCTTC.

The J gene is TRBJ1-1, the V gene TRBV19, with D maybe TRBD1 (6 bases). The CDR3 is 15 amino acids. V was pared by 6 bases and J by 4 bases, with 18 bases between. Germline V gene sequence: CDR1 LNHDA, CDR2 SQIVND (reference sequence). CDR3 DNA sequence: TGTGCCAGTAGCTACAGGGTAGGGGGTAGCACTGAAGCTTTCTTT. This translates into CASSYRVGGSTEAFF.

The rearrangement links TRBV27 to TRBJ2-7; TRBD2 matches 8 bases. Germline V gives CDR1 MNHEY, CDR2 SMNVEV (reference sequence). Trimming at V came to 5 bases and at J to 4 bases, leaving 7 bases not matched to a gene. The CDR3 sequence is 14 residues long. The CDR3 region has the DNA TGTGCCAGCAGTCCGGGGACTAGAGGGTACGAGCAGTACTTC. This codes for CASSPGTRGYEQYF.